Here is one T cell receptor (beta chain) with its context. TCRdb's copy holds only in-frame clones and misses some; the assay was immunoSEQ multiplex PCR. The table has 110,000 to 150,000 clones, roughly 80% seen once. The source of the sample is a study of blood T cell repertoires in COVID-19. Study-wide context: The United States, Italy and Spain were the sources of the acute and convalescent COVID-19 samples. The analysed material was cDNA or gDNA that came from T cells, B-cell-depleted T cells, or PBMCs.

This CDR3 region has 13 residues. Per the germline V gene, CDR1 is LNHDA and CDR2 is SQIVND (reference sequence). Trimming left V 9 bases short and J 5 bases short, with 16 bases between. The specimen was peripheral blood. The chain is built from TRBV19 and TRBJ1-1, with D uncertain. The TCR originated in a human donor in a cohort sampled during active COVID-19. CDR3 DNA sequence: TGTGCCAGCGGACTCCTTGGAGGGACTGAAGCTTTCTTT. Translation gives CASGLLGGTEAFF.